Following are 20 T cell receptor beta chains from one sample sequenced in a study of blood T cells in healthy people across ages. A second roughly 7 to 11 cycle PCR used barcoded and J-beta primers. TCRdb called the 5' RACE reads again in MiXCR, with one record for every CDR3 protein. The table shows roughly 800,000 distinct CDR3 sequences, with around half occurring only once. Sequencing was performed on blood. Every receptor here comes from a man at least 80 years old in good health.

With respect to this clonotype: At one of its ends the junction is not consistent with the germline gene, which may arise from a read error. V gene TRBV7-9 combines with J gene TRBJ2-7; D is possibly TRBD2 (6 bases). The J call may be faulty, since TRBJ2-4 better matches the DNA end. The CDR3 runs 16 residues. From germline, CDR1 is SEHNR and CDR2 FQNEAQ (reference sequence). The CDR3 loop reads CACSRRDSLSKPIQYF. The CDR3 nucleotides read TGTGCCTGCAGTCGCCGGGACTCTCTGTCTAAACCCATTCAGTACTTC.

Note on this clonotype: A read error may account for a junction end that differs from germline. The V call is TRBV5-1, the J call TRBJ1-4; D gene uncertain. The CDR3 has 15 residues. Germline assignment: CDR1 SGHRS and CDR2 YFSETQ. CDR3 protein: CASSPTVATNGKLFF. The CDR3, as DNA: TGCGCCAGCAGCCCGACGGTAGCAACTAATGGAAAACTGTTTTTT.

The chain uses TRBV6-8 and TRBJ2-1; 10 nucleotides align to TRBD2. This CDR3 comprises 22 residues. The germline CDR1 and CDR2 sequences are MNHGY and SAAAGT. Trimming at V came to 0 bases and at J to 1 base, leaving 18 bases not matched to a gene. DNA of the CDR3: TGTGCCAGCAGTTACTCGGAAGAGGTAGCGGGAGGCCCTGGCGGGTCCTACAATGAGCAGTTCTTC. It yields the protein CASSYSEEVAGGPGGSYNEQFF.

The rearrangement joins TRBV15 to TRBJ2-3, with D unclear. Trimming took 0 bases from V and 5 from J, leaving 9 bases between them. Germline-derived CDR1 and CDR2 are LNHNV and YYDKDF (reference sequence). The CDR3 has 14 amino acids. The CDR3 region has the DNA TGTGCCACCAGCAGAGATTCAGGTAGAGATACGCAGTATTTT. Its translation is CATSRDSGRDTQYF.

The chain carries TRBV29-1 and TRBJ1-1; D might be TRBD1 (5 bases). Germline V lookup: CDR1 SQVTM, CDR2 ANQGSEA. This CDR3 is 15 amino acids long. V was pared by 5 bases and J by 3 bases, with 19 bases between. CDR3 coding DNA: TGCAGCGTTATACGGGCGGGCAGGGAACACACTGAAGCTTTCTTT. Protein: CSVIRAGREHTEAFF.

The sample holds a few counts of this clonotype. The rearrangement links TRBV28 to TRBJ2-7, with TRBD1 identical over 9 bases. After removal of 5 bases from V and 6 bases from J, the junction contained 11 bases not matched to a gene. Germline V lookup: CDR1 MDHEN, CDR2 SYDVKM. The CDR3 runs 15 residues. Here the CDR3 DNA reads TGTGCCAGCAGTCATCGCGGACAGGGGTTACGCGAGCAGTACTTC. It specifies CASSHRGQGLREQYF.

The gene calls are TRBV5-1 and TRBJ2-2; a possible D gene is TRBD1 (6 bases). V lost 5 bases and J lost 4, with 12 bases in between. This CDR3 contains 14 residues. CDR1 and CDR2 from the germline V gene are SGHRS and YFSETQ. CDR3 nucleotide sequence: TGCGCCAGCAGATGGGGGCGAGGCACCGGGGAGCTGTTTTTT. Its protein is CASRWGRGTGELFF.

This clonotype was counted a single time. V is TRBV30 and J is TRBJ2-5; D is perhaps TRBD2 (5 bases). The J call is in doubt because the DNA end fits TRBJ2-7 better. The CDR3 loop spans 14 amino acids. Germline CDR1 GTSNPN, CDR2 SVGIG (reference sequence). The CDR3 loop reads CAWSVAGPIYEQYF. CDR3 nucleotide sequence: TGTGCCTGGAGTGTCGCGGGCCCAATCTACGAGCAGTACTTC.

The chain uses TRBV10-3 and TRBJ2-7; no reliable D call. CDR1 is ENHRY, CDR2 SYGVKD, per germline. CDR3 length: 14 residues. With 10 bases removed from V and 3 bases from J, the gap between germline ends came to 19 bases. Written as DNA, the CDR3 is TGTGCCACCCATGGCCAAATCGGAGACTACGAGCAGTACTTC. It codes for CATHGQIGDYEQYF.

The chain links TRBV7-6 to TRBJ2-1, with 9 bases identical to TRBD2. The end of the DNA is better explained by TRBJ2-7, so the J call may be wrong. Germline CDR1 reads SGHVS; CDR2 reads FNYEAQ. The CDR3 length is 15 residues. The CDR3 sequence: CASSLDSGSPYEQYF. The CDR3, as DNA: TGTGCCAGCAGCTTAGATAGCGGGAGCCCCTACGAGCAGTACTTC.

This chain uses TRBV5-1 with TRBJ2-1; 7 bases fit TRBD2. CDR3 size: 16 residues. The J segment lost 0 bases and the V segment lost 6 bases, leaving 9 bases of the junction unmatched. Germline-derived CDR1 and CDR2 are SGHRS and YFSETQ. In nucleotides, the CDR3 is TGCGCCAGCAACCTGCTAGCGGCGAGCTCCTACAATGAGCAGTTCTTC. Amino acid sequence: CASNLLAASSYNEQFF.

This clonotype was found a few times. The V and J genes are TRBV3-1 and TRBJ2-3, with TRBD2 matching over 9 bases. Losses at the gene ends were 0 bases for V and 14 bases for J; bases not matched to a gene: 21. CDR1 is LGHDT, CDR2 YNNKEL, per germline (reference sequence). The CDR3 extends over 18 amino acids. This CDR3 reads CASSQDWFAGGGHRYAYF. In DNA form, the CDR3 reads TGTGCCAGCAGCCAAGATTGGTTTGCGGGAGGGGGCCACAGATACGCGTATTTT.

The genes are TRBV6-1 and TRBJ2-1; D ambiguous. Germline values: CDR1 MNHNS, CDR2 SASEGT. V gave up 4 bases and J gave up 1 base, with 11 bases separating them. This CDR3 spans 15 amino acids. The CDR3 DNA follows: TGTGCCAGCAGTGTTGTTGGCGTTTCCTACAATGAGCAGTTCTTC. It encodes CASSVVGVSYNEQFF.

This clonotype was observed a few times. The J gene is TRBJ1-4, the V gene TRBV12-3 or TRBV12-4, with D perhaps matching TRBD1 (6 bases). The CDR3 is 12 amino acids. V lost 4 bases and J lost 14, with 14 bases in between. The DNA for the CDR3 is TGTGCCAGCAGTTCTTATCAGGGGACTCTGTTTTTT. Translation: CASSSYQGTLFF.

The gene calls are TRBV20-1 and TRBJ2-7, with 9 bases matching TRBD1. The CDR3 consists of 14 residues. CDR1 is DFQATT and CDR2 is SNEGSKA in the germline V gene (reference sequence). V was clipped by 1 base and J by 3 bases; unmatched bases: 4. CDR3 loop: CSARVKGQGYEQYF. CDR3 bases: TGCAGTGCTAGAGTAAAGGGACAGGGCTACGAGCAGTACTTC.

V is TRBV11-2 and J is TRBJ2-3; D remains ambiguous. This CDR3 has 14 amino acids. Germline V lookup: CDR1 SGHAT, CDR2 FQNNGV. V was trimmed by 1 base and J by 6 bases, leaving 11 bases between them. The CDR3 nucleotides read TGTGCCAGCAGCTTAGGGACCGCCGCGGATACGCAGTATTTT. Protein sequence: CASSLGTAADTQYF.

The chain employs TRBV5-1 and TRBJ2-3, with 8 bases identical to TRBD1. The CDR3 contains 14 residues. Germline V gene lookup returns CDR1 SGHRS and CDR2 YFSETQ. J lost 4 bases, V lost 3 bases, and 4 bases had no gene match. This chain's CDR3 is CASSWTGRSDTQYF. DNA of the CDR3: TGCGCCAGCAGCTGGACAGGGAGGTCAGATACGCAGTATTTT.

This clonotype was seen only once. CDR3 in amino acids: CASSYQARGRAGANVLTF. CDR3 DNA sequence: TGTGCCAGCAGTTACCAGGCCAGGGGTAGGGCTGGGGCCAACGTCCTGACTTTC. The V gene is TRBV6-5, the J gene TRBJ2-6; D may be TRBD1 (6 bases). The germline V gene encodes CDR1 MNHEY and CDR2 SVGAGI. V was shortened by 2 bases and J by 2 bases, with 16 bases between the two germline ends. This CDR3 is 18 amino acids long.

This clonotype has only a few counts. V is TRBV18 and J is TRBJ2-7; 7 bases fit TRBD2. Germline V gene data show CDR1 as KGHSH and CDR2 as LQKENI. V lost 4 bases, J lost 2 bases, and 5 bases stayed unmatched. The CDR3 is made up of 14 amino acids. The CDR3 DNA follows: TGTGCCAGCTCACGGGGCGGGACTACCTACGAGCAGTACTTC. Residues: CASSRGGTTYEQYF.

The rearrangement links TRBV5-6 to TRBJ2-1; 12 bases match TRBD2. Germline values: CDR1 SGHDT, CDR2 YYEEEE. Unmatched junction bases numbered 8, after V lost 1 base and J lost 9 bases. The CDR3 has 16 amino acids. In DNA, the CDR3 is TGTGCCAGCAGCTTGCCCCGACTAGCGGGAGCGGTTGAGCAGTTCTTC. Amino acid sequence: CASSLPRLAGAVEQFF.